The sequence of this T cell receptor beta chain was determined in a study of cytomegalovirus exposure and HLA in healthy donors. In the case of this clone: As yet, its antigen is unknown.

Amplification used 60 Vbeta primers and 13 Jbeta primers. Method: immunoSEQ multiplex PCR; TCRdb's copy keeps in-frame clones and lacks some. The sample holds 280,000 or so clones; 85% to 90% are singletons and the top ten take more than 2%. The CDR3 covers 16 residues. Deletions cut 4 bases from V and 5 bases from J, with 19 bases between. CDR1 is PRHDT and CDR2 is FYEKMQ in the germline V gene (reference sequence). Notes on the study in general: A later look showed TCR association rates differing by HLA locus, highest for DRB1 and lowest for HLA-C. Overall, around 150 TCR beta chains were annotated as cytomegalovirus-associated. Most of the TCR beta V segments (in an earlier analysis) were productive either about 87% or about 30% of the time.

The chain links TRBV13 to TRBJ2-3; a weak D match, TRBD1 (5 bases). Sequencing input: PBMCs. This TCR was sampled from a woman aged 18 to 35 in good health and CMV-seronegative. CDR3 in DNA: TGTGCCAGCAGCTCCAGACAGATTAAGTCGCTAGATACGCAGTATTTT. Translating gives CASSSRQIKSLDTQYF.